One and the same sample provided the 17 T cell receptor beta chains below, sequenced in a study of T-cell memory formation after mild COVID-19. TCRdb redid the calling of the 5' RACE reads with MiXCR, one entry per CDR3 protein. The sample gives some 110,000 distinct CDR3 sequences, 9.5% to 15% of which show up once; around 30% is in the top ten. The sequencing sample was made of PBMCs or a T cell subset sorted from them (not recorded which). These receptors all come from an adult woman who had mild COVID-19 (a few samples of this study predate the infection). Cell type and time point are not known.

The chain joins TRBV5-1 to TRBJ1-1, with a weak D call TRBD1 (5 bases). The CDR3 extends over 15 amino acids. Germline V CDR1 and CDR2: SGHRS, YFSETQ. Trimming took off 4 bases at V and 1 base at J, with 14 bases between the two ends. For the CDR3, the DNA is TGCGCCAGCAGCCCGGAGGGGACGCCGAACACTGAAGCTTTCTTT. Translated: CASSPEGTPNTEAFF.

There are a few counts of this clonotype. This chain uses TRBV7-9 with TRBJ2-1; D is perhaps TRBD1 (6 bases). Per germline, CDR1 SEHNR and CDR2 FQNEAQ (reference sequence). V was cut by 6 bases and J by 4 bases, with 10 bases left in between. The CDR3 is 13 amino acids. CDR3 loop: CASSNTGYNEQFF. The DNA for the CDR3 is TGTGCCAGCAGTAACACAGGGTACAATGAGCAGTTCTTC.

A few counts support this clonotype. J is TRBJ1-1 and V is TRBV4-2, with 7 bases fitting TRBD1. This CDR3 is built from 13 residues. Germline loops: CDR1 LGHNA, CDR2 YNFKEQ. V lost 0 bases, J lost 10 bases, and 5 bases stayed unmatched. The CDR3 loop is CASSQDRGDVAFF. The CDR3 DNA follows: TGTGCCAGCAGCCAAGACAGGGGGGATGTAGCTTTCTTT.

The CDR3 nucleotides are TGTGCCAGCAGCCTCACAGAATGGGTAGGCTCCTACAATGAGCAGTTCTTC. Amino acid sequence: CASSLTEWVGSYNEQFF. The chain is built from TRBV7-2 and TRBJ2-1; no clear D. In germline, CDR1 is SGHTA, CDR2 FQGNSA. The CDR3 is 17 residues long. V shed 5 bases and J shed 0 bases, with 17 bases lying between them. The complete variable domain, with remaining parts taken from reference TRBV7-2 and TRBJ2-1, reads GAGVSQSPSNKVTEKGKDVELRCDPISGHTALYWYRQSLGQGLEFLIYFQGNSAPDKSGLPSDRFSAERTGGSVSTLTIQRTQQEDSAVYLCASSLTEWVGSYNEQFFGPGTRLTVL.

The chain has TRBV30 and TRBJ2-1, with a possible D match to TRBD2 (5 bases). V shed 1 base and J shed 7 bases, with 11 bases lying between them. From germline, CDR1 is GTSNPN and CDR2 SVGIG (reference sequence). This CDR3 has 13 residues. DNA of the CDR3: TGTGCCTGGAGTGCCTCTTCGGGAAATGAGCAGTTCTTC. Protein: CAWSASSGNEQFF.

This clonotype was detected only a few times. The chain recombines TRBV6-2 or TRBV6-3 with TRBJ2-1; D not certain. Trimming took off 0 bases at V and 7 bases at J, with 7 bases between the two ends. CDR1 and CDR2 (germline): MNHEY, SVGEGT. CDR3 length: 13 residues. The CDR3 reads CASSYSDGNEQFF. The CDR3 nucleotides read TGTGCCAGCAGTTACTCGGACGGGAATGAGCAGTTCTTC.

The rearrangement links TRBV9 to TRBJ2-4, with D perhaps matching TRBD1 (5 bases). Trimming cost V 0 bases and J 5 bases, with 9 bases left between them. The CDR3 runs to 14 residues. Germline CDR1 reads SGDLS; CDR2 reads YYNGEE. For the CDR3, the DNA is TGTGCCAGCAGCGTAGGGGGCGGAGAAAACATTCAGTACTTC. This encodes CASSVGGGENIQYF. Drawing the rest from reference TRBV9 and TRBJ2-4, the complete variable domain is DSGVTQTPKHLITATGQRVTLRCSPRSGDLSVYWYQQSLDQGLQFLIQYYNGEERAKGNILERFSAQQFPDLHSELNLSSLELGDSALYFCASSVGGGENIQYFGAGTRLSVL.

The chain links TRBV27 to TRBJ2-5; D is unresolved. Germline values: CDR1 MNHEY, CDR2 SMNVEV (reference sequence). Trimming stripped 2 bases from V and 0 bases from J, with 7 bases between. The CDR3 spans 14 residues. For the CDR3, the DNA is TGTGCCAGCAGTTTAGTGGGGAACCAAGAGACCCAGTACTTC. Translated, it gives CASSLVGNQETQYF.

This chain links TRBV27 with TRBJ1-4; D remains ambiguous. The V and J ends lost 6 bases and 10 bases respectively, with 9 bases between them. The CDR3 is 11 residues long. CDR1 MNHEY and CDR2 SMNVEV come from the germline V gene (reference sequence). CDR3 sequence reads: CASSSEGKLFF. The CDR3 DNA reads TGTGCCAGCAGCTCGGAGGGAAAACTGTTTTTT.

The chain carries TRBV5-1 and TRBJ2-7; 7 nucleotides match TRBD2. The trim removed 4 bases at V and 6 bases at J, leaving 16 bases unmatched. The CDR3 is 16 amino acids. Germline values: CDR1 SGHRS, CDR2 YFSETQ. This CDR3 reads CASSPDSGRKVFEQYF. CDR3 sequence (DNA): TGCGCCAGCAGCCCTGACTCCGGGAGGAAAGTATTCGAGCAGTACTTC.

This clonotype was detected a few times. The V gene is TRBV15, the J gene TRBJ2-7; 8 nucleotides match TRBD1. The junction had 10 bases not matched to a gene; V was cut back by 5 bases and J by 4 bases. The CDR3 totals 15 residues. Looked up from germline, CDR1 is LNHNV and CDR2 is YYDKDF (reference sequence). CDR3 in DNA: TGTGCCACCAGCGCCCAGGACAGGGCTAAGTACGAGCAGTACTTC. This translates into CATSAQDRAKYEQYF.

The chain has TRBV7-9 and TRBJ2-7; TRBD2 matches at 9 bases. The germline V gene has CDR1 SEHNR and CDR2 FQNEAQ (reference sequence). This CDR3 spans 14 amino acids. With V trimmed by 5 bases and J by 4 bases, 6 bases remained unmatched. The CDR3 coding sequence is TGTGCCAGCAGCCCCGCGGGGGGGCTGTACGAGCAGTACTTC. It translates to CASSPAGGLYEQYF. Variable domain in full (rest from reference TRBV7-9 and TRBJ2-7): DTGVSQNPRHKITKRGQNVTFRCDPISEHNRLYWYRQTLGQGPEFLTYFQNEAQLEKSRLLSDRFSAERPKGSFSTLEIQRTEQGDSAMYLCASSPAGGLYEQYFGPGTRLTVT.

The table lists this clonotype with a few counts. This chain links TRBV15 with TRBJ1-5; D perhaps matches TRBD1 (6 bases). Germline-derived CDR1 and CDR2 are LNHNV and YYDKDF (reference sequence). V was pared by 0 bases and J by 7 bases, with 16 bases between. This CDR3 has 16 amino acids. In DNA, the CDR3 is TGTGCCACCAGCAGAGAAGGCATGGGGGCAGGGCAGCCCCAGCATTTT. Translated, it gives CATSREGMGAGQPQHF.

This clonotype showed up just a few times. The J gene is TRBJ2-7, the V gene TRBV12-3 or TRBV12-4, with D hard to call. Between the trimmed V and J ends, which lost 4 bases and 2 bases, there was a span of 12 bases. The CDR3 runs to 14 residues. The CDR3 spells CASSSDKGPYEQYF. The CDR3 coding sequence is TGTGCCAGCAGTTCCGACAAGGGCCCCTACGAGCAGTACTTC.

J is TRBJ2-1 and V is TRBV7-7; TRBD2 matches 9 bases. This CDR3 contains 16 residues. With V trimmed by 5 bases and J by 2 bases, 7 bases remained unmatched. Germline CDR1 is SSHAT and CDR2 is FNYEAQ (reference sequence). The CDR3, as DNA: TGTGCCAGCAGCCCAATAGCGGGGGCCCCCTACAATGAGCAGTTCTTC. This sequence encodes CASSPIAGAPYNEQFF.

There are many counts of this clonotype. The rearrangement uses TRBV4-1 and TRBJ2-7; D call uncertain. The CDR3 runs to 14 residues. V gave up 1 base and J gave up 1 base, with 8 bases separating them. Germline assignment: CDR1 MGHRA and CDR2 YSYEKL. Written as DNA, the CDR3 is TGCGCCAGCAGCCAAGGTAAAGGGTCCTACGAGCAGTACTTC. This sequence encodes CASSQGKGSYEQYF.

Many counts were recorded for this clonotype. The CDR3 DNA follows: TGTGCCAGCAGTAACCAAGACTGGGGATACGAGCAGTACTTC. It yields the protein CASSNQDWGYEQYF. The J gene is TRBJ2-7, the V gene TRBV12-3 or TRBV12-4; D call uncertain. The CDR3 contains 14 residues. V was pared by 5 bases and J by 4 bases, with 15 bases between.